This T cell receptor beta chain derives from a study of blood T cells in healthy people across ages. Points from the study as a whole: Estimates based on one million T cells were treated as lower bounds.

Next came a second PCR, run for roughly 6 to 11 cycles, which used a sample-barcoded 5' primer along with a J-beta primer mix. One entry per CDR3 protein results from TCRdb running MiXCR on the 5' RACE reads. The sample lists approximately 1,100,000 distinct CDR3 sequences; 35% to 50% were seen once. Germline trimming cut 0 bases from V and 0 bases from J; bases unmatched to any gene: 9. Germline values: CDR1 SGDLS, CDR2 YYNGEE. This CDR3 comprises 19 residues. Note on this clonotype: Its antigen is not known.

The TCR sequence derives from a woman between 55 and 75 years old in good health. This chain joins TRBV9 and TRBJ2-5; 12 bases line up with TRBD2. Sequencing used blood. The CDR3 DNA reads TGTGCCAGCAGCGTAGCCCTCGGGACTAGCGGGCGAAACCAAGAGACCCAGTACTTC. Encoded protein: CASSVALGTSGRNQETQYF.